Listed below are T cell receptor beta chains from one sample, sequenced in a study of memory CD4+ T cells and cytomegalovirus serostatus. The method was immunoSEQ multiplex PCR; TCRdb's version includes in-frame clones alone and lacks a portion of them. The sample carries about 46,000 clones, under 85% recorded once. The sequenced sample consisted of memory CD4+ T cells from blood. The receptors here all came from an adult in good health and CMV-seronegative. The CDR3 runs from the conserved cysteine through the conserved F or W. The listing skips clone size in some rows; elsewhere it reads once, few, many or a size class.

V gene	J gene	clone size	CDR3 protein
TRBV6-1	TRBJ1-4	NA	CASLSNSDRGEKLFF
TRBV5-1	TRBJ1-1	NA	CASSLDTNTEAFF
TRBV27	TRBJ1-1	NA	CASRTYTRAFENTEAFF
TRBV11-2	TRBJ2-7	NA	CASSQTLDTRMDYEQYF
TRBV9	TRBJ2-1	NA	CASSVEPSSYNEQFF
TRBV9	TRBJ2-2	NA	CASSVGPSDTGELFF
TRBV29-1	TRBJ2-1	NA	CSTWYNEQFF
TRBV7-2	TRBJ2-7	NA	CASSLGGVGEQYF
TRBV19	TRBJ2-5	NA	CASSIRWGWQETQYF
TRBV4-1	TRBJ2-7	NA	CASSQDGGASGAYYEQYF
TRBV2	TRBJ2-5	few	CASSEAREETQYF
TRBV4-2	TRBJ2-2	NA	CASSQDPLLVAAELFF
TRBV7-2	TRBJ1-4	few	CASSFSGGDNEKLFF
TRBV10-3	TRBJ1-2	NA	CAISESSQNYGYTF
TRBV7-2	TRBJ1-3	few	CASSPRTTNSGNTIYF
TRBV7-8	TRBJ2-5	NA	CASSLLSGGSEETQYF
TRBV4-1	TRBJ1-1	NA	CASSPSRTANTEAFF
TRBV7-2	TRBJ2-7	NA	CASSLRLAGGATYLPEQYF
TRBV7-6	TRBJ2-7	NA	CASSPGTGGIEQYF
TRBV18	TRBJ1-6	NA	CASSPAIQTGKASPLHF
TRBV27	TRBJ1-4	NA	CASSPSHSVNEKLFF
TRBV4-3	TRBJ1-1	few	CASSVQWYTEAFF
TRBV18	TRBJ1-1	NA	CASSPRSSGQNTEAFF
TRBV7-8	TRBJ1-3	NA	CASSLQGANTIYF
TRBV19	TRBJ2-7	few	CASSIGLAGGLPYEQYF
TRBV6-5	TRBJ2-3	NA	CASHKTGPGTDTQYF
TRBV7-8	TRBJ2-7	NA	CASSSRTISYEQYF
TRBV5-1	TRBJ2-5	NA	CASSPPSGGGGETQYF
TRBV6-1	TRBJ1-1	few	CASYQQGRNTEAFF
TRBV6-5	TRBJ2-5	NA	CASSYSRGAEETQYF
TRBV10-3	TRBJ2-5	NA	CAISGGAKETQYF
TRBV9	TRBJ2-2	NA	CASSVAGRGELFF
TRBV7-8	TRBJ2-7	NA	CASSNRVDNYEQYF
TRBV15	TRBJ2-1	NA	CATSVERGGGLNEQFF
TRBV7-9	TRBJ1-1	NA	CASSLMNTEAFF
TRBV5-1	TRBJ1-1	NA	CASSLVAREAFF
TRBV2	TRBJ1-3	NA	CASSVESGNTIYF
TRBV5-1	TRBJ1-1	few	CASSLGSGSMNTEAFF
TRBV5-4	TRBJ2-3	NA	CASSLNSGITDTQYF
TRBV7-9	TRBJ1-1	NA	CASSSLGLDTEAFF
TRBV7-2	TRBJ2-7	NA	CASSSGTSGGAPQGF
TRBV11-3	TRBJ2-3	NA	CASSFGTGHTDTQYF
TRBV5-4	TRBJ2-2	NA	CASSSKTSPINTGELFF
TRBV18	TRBJ1-2	NA	CASSPTTGVDYYGYTF
TRBV5-1	TRBJ2-3	NA	CASSLAGRSGTDTQYF
TRBV19	TRBJ2-5	NA	CASSMATGKETQYF
TRBV11-1	TRBJ1-1	NA	CASSLAHSGTEAFF
TRBV25-1	TRBJ1-5	NA	CASSPGVWNQPQHF
TRBV7-9	TRBJ2-3	NA	CASSLGVSSTDTQYF
TRBV2	TRBJ2-1	once	CASSAGRGGPNEQFF
TRBV7-2	TRBJ1-2	NA	CASSRGSPNYGYTF
TRBV23-1	TRBJ2-1	NA	CASSQRSLGQFF
TRBV19	TRBJ1-5	NA	CASSTRTVYSNQPQHF
TRBV19	TRBJ1-3	NA	CATQLGGVSDGNTIYF